This T cell receptor (beta chain) was sequenced in a study of cytomegalovirus exposure and HLA in healthy donors. Broader study findings: In an earlier analysis, in roughly 600 donors, most V segments appeared productive either ~87% or ~30% of the time. Later genetic work tied a missense DCLRE1C variant to beta-chain V and J trimming. HLA restriction was apparent for most CMV-associated TCR beta chains in a later analysis. Researchers had no immune exposure information except CMV serostatus available.

V trimming: 4 bases; J trimming: 3 bases; junction bases outside the gene matches: 9. The length of the CDR3 is 16 residues. Germline V gene data show CDR1 as SGHRS and CDR2 as YFSETQ. 60 Vbeta and 13 Jbeta primers were used in PCR. Some clones are missing from TCRdb's copy, which holds only in-frame ones; the method was immunoSEQ multiplex PCR. The sample lists some 120,000 clones; around 75% were seen once. Worth noting for this clone: The antigen is not known.

The V gene is TRBV5-1, the J gene TRBJ2-7, with 11 bases aligning to TRBD1. The sequencing sample was made of PBMCs. The receptor was isolated from a man in his sixties in good health and CMV-seropositive. The CDR3 DNA sequence: TGCGCCAGCAGCCCAAGGGGGGACAGGGGGATCTACGAGCAGTACTTC. The encoded protein is CASSPRGDRGIYEQYF. Full variable domain (remainder filled in from reference TRBV5-1 and TRBJ2-7): KAGVTQTPRYLIKTRGQQVTLSCSPISGHRSVSWYQQTPGQGLQFLFEYFSETQRNKGNFPGRFSGRQFSNSRSEMNVSTLELGDSALYLCASSPRGDRGIYEQYFGPGTRLTVT.